This passage covers 8 T cell receptor beta chains from one sample sequenced in a study of regulatory T cells in long-lasting Graves disease. Assembly of TCR beta libraries relied on iRepertoire HTBI primers together with Arm-PCR of CDR3 regions. MiXCR, run by TCRdb on the multiplex PCR reads, gives a single entry per CDR3 protein. Counted here are around 420,000 distinct CDR3 sequences, approximately 16% occurring once; the ten biggest clones make up approximately 8%. This sample's time point: newly diagnosed GD, antithyroid drugs for less than 3 months. The TCR library used RNA extracted from PBMCs. A further study also used this sample, focusing on T cells in Graves' hyperthyroidism and ophthalmopathy.

Specimen: peripheral blood mononuclear cells (PBMCs), collected at new diagnosis, from a patient treated with antithyroid drugs. Receptors were obtained from a woman between 40 and 50 years old with Graves disease.

This clonotype was observed a handful of times. The chain couples TRBV29-1 to TRBJ1-1; D gene uncertain. Germline CDR1 reads SQVTM; CDR2 reads ANQGSEA. The CDR3 runs to 12 residues. V was clipped by 7 bases and J by 1 base, with 10 bases between them. The CDR3 spells CSAPMENTEAFF. In DNA, the CDR3 is TGCAGCGCCCCGATGGAGAACACTGAAGCTTTCTTT.

J is TRBJ2-5 and V is TRBV28; tentatively, D is TRBD1 (8 bases). Trimming cost V 9 bases and J 1 base, with 15 bases left between them. The CDR3 has 14 amino acids. CDR1 is MDHEN, CDR2 SYDVKM, per germline. The CDR3 region has the DNA TGTGCCAGTACAGGGGGGACTACCCAAGAGACCCAGTACTTC. It specifies CASTGGTTQETQYF.

This clonotype came up many times. This chain connects TRBV10-1 to TRBJ2-3; D gene ambiguous. This CDR3 spans 17 amino acids. Germline CDR1 and CDR2: WNHNN and SYGVQD (reference sequence). Deletions cut 2 bases from V and 1 base from J, with 16 bases between. CDR3 amino acids: CASSEPLVGRRTDTQYF. The CDR3, as DNA: TGCGCCAGCAGTGAGCCCCTGGTGGGCCGTCGCACAGATACGCAGTATTTT.

This clonotype was observed at least ten times. The chain joins TRBV20-1 to TRBJ2-1; D is unclear. Germline V gene sequence: CDR1 DFQATT, CDR2 SNEGSKA (reference sequence). Trimming took 0 bases from V and 6 from J, leaving 15 bases between them. This CDR3 is built from 15 residues. CDR3 nucleotide sequence: TGCAGTGCTAGAGATCGCATCTACCCGGTCAATGAGCAGTTCTTC. Protein: CSARDRIYPVNEQFF.

This clonotype was seen many times. The CDR3 DNA reads TGTGCCAGCAGGGGCCAGTTCTTCTCCTACGAGCAGTACTTC. The encoded protein is CASRGQFFSYEQYF. This sequence joins TRBV6-2 or TRBV6-3 and TRBJ2-7; D is unresolved. The CDR3 length is 14 residues. From germline, CDR1 is MNHEY and CDR2 SVGEGT. The ends were cut back, 6 bases at V and 0 bases at J, with 12 bases in the middle.

This clonotype was observed many times. The V call is TRBV30, the J call TRBJ2-7; possible D gene TRBD1, 6 bases. The CDR3 spans 16 residues. Germline V gene sequence: CDR1 GTSNPN, CDR2 SVGIG (reference sequence). The V end was cut by 5 bases, the J end by 6 bases, with 26 bases between. CDR3 amino acids: CAWGAPRTAAMSEQYF. DNA for the CDR3: TGTGCCTGGGGAGCCCCCAGGACAGCCGCTATGAGCGAGCAGTACTTC.

This clonotype was recorded many times. The chain couples TRBV29-1 to TRBJ2-1, with 11 bases matching TRBD2. Per germline, CDR1 SQVTM and CDR2 ANQGSEA. V lost 6 bases, J lost 5 bases, and 3 bases stayed unmatched. The length of the CDR3 is 13 residues. CDR3 residues: CSVGTSGDNEQFF. CDR3 sequence (DNA): TGCAGCGTGGGGACTAGCGGCGACAATGAGCAGTTCTTC.

The rearrangement uses TRBV5-1 and TRBJ2-7; the D is unclear. CDR1 SGHRS and CDR2 YFSETQ come from the germline V gene. The V and J ends lost 4 bases and 0 bases respectively, with 11 bases between them. This CDR3 contains 14 residues. The chain's CDR3 is CASSPQELSYEQYF. CDR3 nucleotide sequence: TGCGCCAGCAGCCCCCAGGAGCTCTCCTACGAGCAGTACTTC.